What follows is one T cell receptor beta chain and its context. Its antigen specificity is not known. No per-base quality is available; no much larger clone lies one base away. Ophthalmopathy patients had moderately to severely active disease, with a Clinical Activity Score of 3 or more, a NOSPECS grade of 4 or more, and a disease duration of less than 3 months. The study excluded patients with uncontrolled infections, other autoimmune diseases, pregnancy or lactation. Diagnoses relied on clinical symptoms, serum thyroxine and TRAb, thyroid ultrasound and orbital computed tomography. PBMCs were isolated from 10 ml of fresh peripheral blood by Ficoll-Paque density gradient centrifugation. Trizol reagent was used to extract total RNA, and RNA quality was then checked on an Agilent 2100 Bioanalyzer. The record originates from a study of T cells in Graves' hyperthyroidism and ophthalmopathy (dated by TCRdb to 2018 to 2020). Background on the whole study: Peripheral blood samples were taken at the time of initial diagnosis, prior to any treatment. Prospective prediction of ophthalmopathy was tested in an independent validation cohort of approximately 19 hyperthyroidism patients and 17 patients who later progressed to ophthalmopathy. After blood sampling, hyperthyroidism patients were treated with methimazole at a starting dose of 30 mg daily, and ophthalmopathy patients were treated with high-dose intravenous methylprednisolone. To identify TCR V-J signatures that set the groups apart, the researchers used a discovery cohort of approximately 98 patients, made up of around 40 with Graves' ophthalmopathy and 55 to 65 with stable Graves' hyperthyroidism. The 75 to 100 discovery patients were divided at random into training and test sets in a 7:3 ratio. In addition, the study compared T-cell repertoires in thyroid tissue and in blood from roughly 6 Graves' hyperthyroidism patients. TCR Vbeta CDR3 sequencing of approximately 140 peripheral blood samples (over 40 ophthalmopathy, 75 or so hyperthyroidism and roughly 17 progressor patients) is reported in the paper.

Reading the germline V gene gives CDR1 MNHNS and CDR2 SASEGT. V loses 6 bases of germline sequence and J loses 3 bases, and the interval between the two ends is 11 bases. From cysteine to phenylalanine, the CDR3 is 13 amino acids long. Only the CDR3 portion is preserved as DNA: 39 bases, with reading frame beginning at the first base. Findings and caveats that apply to the study as a whole: Most expanded thyroid clonotypes (frequency above 0.001) were also detected in blood, a finding suggesting that blood repertoires may reflect thyroid immune responses. In cross-validation, a model built on a 13 V-J signature told ophthalmopathy apart from stable hyperthyroidism with approximately 90% sensitivity and about 81% specificity, and in testing the same model reached 80%/75%. During validation, the model predicted progression to ophthalmopathy a median of approximately 6 months ahead of onset, with roughly 65% sensitivity and under 85% specificity. Sample size was not statistically predetermined, and blinding of investigators to group allocation was not performed.

The TCR beta CDR3 regions were amplified from RNA transcripts. The first round of RT-PCR for the TCR CDR3 was performed with the HTBI primer set and the Qiagen OneStep RT-PCR kit. Libraries were constructed in a second round of multiplex PCR, after which size selection and purification were carried out. The libraries were sequenced on an Illumina HiSeq2000 using paired-end 100 bp reads. The authors' analysis ran thus. Raw data were processed with SOAPnuke, discarding reads with adapters, uncalled bases, mean Phred below 15, or no exact constant-primer or identifier match. High-quality paired reads were merged using COPE v1.2.5, and each unique nucleotide sequence was defined as a clonotype. MiTCR v1.1 was used to align the clonotypes against IMGT TRBV, TRBD and TRBJ reference segments. Only V-J combinations with frequency above 0.0001, covering 99% to 99.2% of repertoires, were analysed. A TCS score was defined as the ratio between F50 (clonal expansion) and ExV (chaos), using BLOSUM62-based TCRdist between CDR3 peptides within each V-J. Welch's t-statistics and random forest reduced just over 500 V-J features to roughly 13, which were used in a naive Bayes classifier (R e1071). TCRdb ran its own pipeline on the public reads, namely fastp trimming at Q25 and MiXCR clone calling, and kept in-frame beta chains. Each entry merges the rows of one CDR3 protein and shows their most common DNA and genes. The V and J calls follow TCRdb's processing rather than the paper's. The sample records hundreds of thousands of distinct CDR3 sequences, approximately 16% of which are singletons. 3% to 4% of the sample is held by the ten biggest clonotypes.

Source material: blood. The receptor chain draws on TRBV6-1 and TRBJ1-1, with no reliable assignment of the D segment. The receptor was isolated from a woman aged 40 to 50 with Graves' ophthalmopathy. The CDR3 here reads CASSFGVYTEAFF. The DNA sequence reads TGTGCCAGCAGCTTTGGGGTTTACACTGAAGCTTTCTTT.